This T cell receptor beta chain was obtained from a study of blood T cell repertoires in COVID-19 (TCRdb year 2020). Describing the broader study: Collaborator samples came from the United States, Italy and Spain and covered acute and convalescent phases of COVID-19. The material from the prospective study consisted of cDNA or gDNA derived from T cells, B-cell-depleted T cells, or PBMCs. The dataset comprised deeply sampled blood TCRbeta repertoires from subjects exposed to, actively infected with, or recovered from COVID-19. The repertoires were made available in a free public database intended to serve as a resource for research on the immune response to SARS-CoV-2. Samples came from the ongoing ImmuneRACE study (first 160 participants) plus 1,254 subjects from 6 global collaborators. Sample metadata almost always included a de-identified subject ID, COVID-19 status, age in years and sex. HLA class I and class II types, where available, came from metadata supplied by the sample provider rather than from assay-based typing. Study-wide conclusions, independent of this receptor: The amount of clinical and demographic metadata varied by source and participant and was provided uncurated.

In the prospective study, participants were about 18 to 95 years old, resided in around 25 geographic areas of the United States, and were enrolled through a virtual design. In the prospective study, participants were assigned to cohorts based on the clinical history participants reported in a screening survey and a study questionnaire. Exposed participants were defined as having been in contact with someone with a PCR-confirmed or clinician-diagnosed COVID-19 case within 2 weeks of study entry. Mobile phlebotomists in the prospective study collected whole blood, serum and a nasopharyngeal or oropharyngeal swab from every participant. Additional blood draws and questionnaires over an approximately 2-month period could optionally be provided by prospective study participants. Before DNA extraction, prospective study blood samples were shipped either frozen or at room temperature. In this sample, this clone turned up once. It has no known antigen specificity. Per-nucleotide qualities are absent, and no much larger clonotype sits a single base away.

Looking up the germline V gene yields CDR1 SGHRS and CDR2 YFSETQ. The CDR3 covers 14 residues, taking in both the cysteine and the phenylalanine. Of the read, only the CDR3 DNA is kept; its 42 bases are in frame from base 1. Trimming accounts for 4 bases at V and 3 bases at J, while the number of junction bases matched to no gene is 6. TCRbeta CDR3 regions were amplified from genomic DNA by means of the immunoSEQ Assay, a bias-controlled multiplex PCR. As for the authors' bioinformatics: The number of nucleated cells in each sample was estimated by amplification of reference gene primers within the assay. To quantify the absolute abundance of each unique TCRbeta CDR3 rearrangement, sequence reads were collapsed and filtered. For each sample, productive Simpson clonality was calculated as the square root of Simpson's diversity index over productive rearrangements. Here the immuneACCESS table is served through TCRdb, limited to in-frame sequences with V and J called. Missing clones are a known gap in these copies; in checked studies unresolved V genes cover under half, and the rest lacks a known reason. The D gene and trimming were derived from the DNA, and the V and J assignments and clone size from that table. The sample contains about 150,000 clones, 80% to 85% of them found a single time. Approximately 5.7% of the sample is taken by the ten largest.

The source of this sequence is a woman aged 50 to 60 who had been exposed to COVID-19. The sequencing input was PBMCs or T cells enriched from blood (not recorded which). The rearranged segments are TRBV5-1 and TRBJ2-7, with 8 bases in between that match TRBD1. The CDR3 corresponds to CASSQGQALYEQYF. The sequenced DNA is TGCGCCAGCAGCCAGGGACAGGCCCTCTACGAGCAGTACTTC.